These 21 T cell receptor beta chains were sequenced from one sample in a study of tumor and adjacent non-tumor tissue in lung cancer (dated by TCRdb to 2017 to 2018). RNA was isolated from bulk, unsorted tissue, and RNA quality was assessed with a NanoDrop ND-1000 and an Agilent 2100. The protocol used for the library was multiplex PCR. Instrument used: Illumina HiSeq 2500. TCRbeta libraries were built by three rounds of nested PCR using primers (Table S4), following protocols modified from ARM-PCR. The raw public data were reprocessed by TCRdb itself: fastp quality trimming at Q25, MiXCR clonotype calling, in-frame beta chains only. Rows are combined by CDR3 protein, so each entry shows the most common genes and DNA. The sample yields 220,000 or so distinct CDR3 sequences; 71% were counted once. The ten largest account for about 25% of the sample. Sequenced material: lung tumor tissue. Receptors originate from a man between 60 and 70 years old with non-small cell lung cancer.

This clonotype was detected ten times or more. The rearrangement uses TRBV5-4 and TRBJ2-6, with D possibly matching TRBD1 (6 bases). Germline V lookup: CDR1 SGHNT, CDR2 YYREEE (reference sequence). Trimming pared 2 bases from V and 0 bases from J, leaving 12 bases between. This CDR3 spans 17 amino acids. CDR3: CASSLMGASSGANVLTF. CDR3 coding DNA: TGTGCCAGCAGCTTAATGGGGGCCTCCTCTGGGGCCAACGTCCTGACTTTC.

J is TRBJ2-1 and V is TRBV20-1; TRBD1 agrees at 8 bases. The germline CDR1 and CDR2 sequences are DFQATT and SNEGSKA (reference sequence). The J segment lost 9 bases and the V segment lost 3 bases, leaving 10 bases of the junction unmatched. The CDR3 is 14 residues long. CDR3 region: CSASPGTGVSEQFF. CDR3 DNA sequence: TGCAGTGCTAGTCCCGGGACAGGAGTAAGTGAGCAGTTCTTC.

This clonotype was observed a handful of times. This chain joins TRBV6-5 and TRBJ1-1, with TRBD1 as a possible D gene (6 bases). Germline CDR1 reads MNHEY; CDR2 reads SVGAGI. With 7 bases removed from V and 5 bases from J, the gap between germline ends came to 11 bases. This CDR3 spans 12 amino acids. The CDR3, as DNA: TGTGCCAGCAAGGGGGGAAGAACTGAAGCTTTCTTT. It translates to CASKGGRTEAFF.

In regard to this clonotype: It may be a read error: a sequence one base away is much more abundant. V gene TRBV11-1 combines with J gene TRBJ1-4, with 7 bases aligning to TRBD1. The germline gives CDR1 SGHAT, CDR2 FQDESV (reference sequence). Trimming took 7 bases from V and 6 from J; bases not matched to a gene: 8. This CDR3 is 14 amino acids long. In nucleotides, the CDR3 is TGTGCCAGCAACTCCGGGACAGCCGATGAAAAACTGTTTTTT. Its translation: CASNSGTADEKLFF.

Regarding this clonotype: This may come from a read error, since a much larger clone is one base off. The chain's CDR3 is CASRDYVQYF. The CDR3 nucleotides are TGCGCCAGCAGGGACTACGTGCAGTACTTC. V gene TRBV10-2 combines with J gene TRBJ2-7; possible D gene TRBD2, 6 bases. Per germline, CDR1 WSHSY and CDR2 SAAADI. CDR3 size: 10 residues.

Comments on this clonotype: This may come from a read error, since a much larger clone is one base off. The J gene is TRBJ1-2, the V gene TRBV6-1; no clear D. V gave up 2 bases and J gave up 0 bases, with 7 bases separating them. CDR3 length: 14 amino acids. Germline values: CDR1 MNHNS, CDR2 SASEGT. CDR3 nucleotides: TGTGCCAGCAGTGAATGCAGTTCTAACTATGGCTACACCTTC. It yields the protein CASSECSSNYGYTF.

This clonotype was detected once. An end of the junction differs from the germline gene, which may be a read error. The gene calls are TRBV6-1 and TRBJ1-5, with unresolved D. CDR1 and CDR2 (germline): MNHNS, SASEGT. The CDR3 consists of 10 residues. The CDR3 DNA sequence: TGCGCCAGCAGCAATCAGCCCCATCATTTT. This encodes CASSNQPHHF.

This clonotype was observed many times. V gene TRBV20-1 combines with J gene TRBJ1-1; D perhaps matches TRBD1 (6 bases). Germline lookup yields CDR1 DFQATT and CDR2 SNEGSKA (reference sequence). CDR3 length: 11 residues. V shed 7 bases and J shed 10 bases, with 16 bases lying between them. CDR3 nucleotide sequence: TGCAGTGTCGCGCGGGGGCGGGGAGCTTTCTTT. It is translated as CSVARGRGAFF.

This clonotype was counted a single time. The J gene is TRBJ2-3, the V gene TRBV5-5; D might be TRBD2 (6 bases). CDR1 is SGHKS, CDR2 YYEKEE, per germline (reference sequence). V was trimmed by 0 bases and J by 8 bases, leaving 22 bases between them. This CDR3 spans 17 amino acids. The CDR3 DNA sequence: TGTGCCAGCAGCTTGGTAGCGGCCCAGGGATATGTAGTTACGCAGTATTTT. Translated: CASSLVAAQGYVVTQYF.

Notes on this clonotype: One end of the junction fails to match germline, which may point to a read error. The gene calls are TRBV12-3 or TRBV12-4 and TRBJ1-6; possibly TRBD1 for D (5 bases). This CDR3 comprises 22 residues. The CDR3 DNA follows: TGCGCCAGCAGTTTCTCCACTCAGATGGGACGATCGTTCAACTCATATAATTCACCCCTCCACTTT. It is translated as CASSFSTQMGRSFNSYNSPLHF.

A word on this clonotype: Mismatch with germline at one junction end may stem from a read error. The chain is built from TRBV20-1 and TRBJ1-5, with D unresolved. The germline V gene encodes CDR1 DFQATT and CDR2 SNEGSKA (reference sequence). The CDR3 loop spans 14 amino acids. The CDR3 nucleotides are TGCAGTGCTAGTGAGGGAAACACCTTTCAGCCCCTGCATTTT. Protein: CSASEGNTFQPLHF.

On this clonotype: Compared with germline, one end of the junction differs, possibly owing to a read error. This sequence joins TRBV5-1 and TRBJ1-1; no clear D. CDR1 and CDR2 (germline): SGHRS, YFSETQ. This CDR3 has 14 amino acids. This CDR3 is CASSLTDGYTEAFF. The CDR3 DNA follows: TGTGCCAGCAGCTTGACCGACGGATACACTGAAGCTTTCTTT.

Details on this clonotype: This may stem from a read error, because a much larger clone lies one nucleotide away. The rearrangement links TRBV4-1 to TRBJ2-1, with TRBD2 identical over 7 bases. Looked up from germline, CDR1 is MGHRA and CDR2 is YSYEKL. Trimming at V came to 4 bases and at J to 7 bases, leaving 13 bases not matched to a gene. The CDR3 extends over 16 amino acids. As DNA, the CDR3 is TGCGCCAGCAGCCTCCTCGGGACTACCGGGGGAAATGAGCAGTTCTTC. It yields the protein CASSLLGTTGGNEQFF.

The rearrangement uses TRBV11-2 and TRBJ2-5; TRBD2 aligns across 7 bases. There are 16 residues in the CDR3. CDR1 is SGHAT and CDR2 is FQNNGV in the germline V gene. V was clipped by 2 bases and J by 12 bases; unmatched bases: 18. For the CDR3, the DNA is TGTGCCAGCAGCTTAAGTGGCGGGGGTTATTGGGAGATCAAGTACTTC. Protein product: CASSLSGGGYWEIKYF.

This clonotype was counted ten times or more. The gene calls are TRBV6-5 and TRBJ2-7; D not resolved. The CDR3 contains 16 residues. CDR1 MNHEY and CDR2 SVGAGI come from the germline V gene. Trimming pared 4 bases from V and 1 base from J, leaving 17 bases between. The CDR3 spells CASSLNPFGSSYEQYF. The CDR3, as DNA: TGTGCCAGCAGTTTGAATCCCTTCGGCTCATCCTACGAGCAGTACTTC.

This rearrangement joins TRBV11-1 to TRBJ2-1; 11 nucleotides line up with TRBD2. J lost 5 bases, V lost 7 bases, and 13 bases had no gene match. The CDR3 totals 17 residues. Per the germline V gene, CDR1 is SGHAT and CDR2 is FQDESV (reference sequence). In DNA form, the CDR3 reads TGTGCCAGCATTTTTTCTCGGCTAGCGGGAGGCAACAATGAGCAGTTCTTC. Translation: CASIFSRLAGGNNEQFF.

This clonotype was observed once. This clone may be a read error of a much larger clone one base away. The chain links TRBV4-3 to TRBJ2-2; D ambiguous. CDR1 is LGHNA and CDR2 is YSLEER in the germline V gene. This CDR3 is 16 amino acids long. Here the CDR3 reads CVSSQDAVANTGELFF. CDR3 nucleotides: TGCGTCAGCAGCCAAGATGCCGTCGCGAACACCGGGGAGCTGTTTTTT.

This sequence joins TRBV12-3 or TRBV12-4 and TRBJ2-3; 8 bases agree with TRBD2. The V segment lost 6 bases and the J segment 14 bases; nucleotides outside the gene matches: 19. The CDR3 has 15 amino acids. The CDR3 region is CASRRGSGGVTGPYF. CDR3 coding DNA: TGTGCCAGCAGACGGGGGAGCGGGGGAGTCACAGGGCCGTATTTT.

This clonotype was seen only once. A junction end diverges from the germline sequence, so it may reflect a read error. V and J are TRBV7-6 and TRBJ1-2; D is unclear. The CDR3 totals 13 residues. Germline V lookup: CDR1 SGHVS, CDR2 FNYEAQ. The CDR3 region has the DNA TGTGCCGGCAGATTAGAACCGAACTATGGCTACACCTTC. Translating gives CAGRLEPNYGYTF.

Comments on this clonotype: The junction and the germline gene differ at one end; a read error may be behind it. The genes are TRBV11-1 and TRBJ2-3; D not certain. Germline V lookup: CDR1 SGHAT, CDR2 FQDESV (reference sequence). The CDR3 runs to 13 residues. The CDR3 sequence is CTSSLSRVDTEYF. For the CDR3, the DNA is TGTACCAGCAGCTTATCAAGGGTAGATACGGAGTATTTT.

As to this clonotype: Its ends do not fully match the called genes, so a read error is possible. The chain carries TRBV4-3 and TRBJ1-1, with D unclear. Germline values: CDR1 LGHNA, CDR2 YSLEER. The CDR3 sequence is 17 residues long. The CDR3 loop reads CTSSQEVPGSLGTEAFF. Here the CDR3 DNA reads TGCACCAGCAGCCAAGAGGTTCCGGGCAGTTTGGGCACTGAAGCTTTCTTT.